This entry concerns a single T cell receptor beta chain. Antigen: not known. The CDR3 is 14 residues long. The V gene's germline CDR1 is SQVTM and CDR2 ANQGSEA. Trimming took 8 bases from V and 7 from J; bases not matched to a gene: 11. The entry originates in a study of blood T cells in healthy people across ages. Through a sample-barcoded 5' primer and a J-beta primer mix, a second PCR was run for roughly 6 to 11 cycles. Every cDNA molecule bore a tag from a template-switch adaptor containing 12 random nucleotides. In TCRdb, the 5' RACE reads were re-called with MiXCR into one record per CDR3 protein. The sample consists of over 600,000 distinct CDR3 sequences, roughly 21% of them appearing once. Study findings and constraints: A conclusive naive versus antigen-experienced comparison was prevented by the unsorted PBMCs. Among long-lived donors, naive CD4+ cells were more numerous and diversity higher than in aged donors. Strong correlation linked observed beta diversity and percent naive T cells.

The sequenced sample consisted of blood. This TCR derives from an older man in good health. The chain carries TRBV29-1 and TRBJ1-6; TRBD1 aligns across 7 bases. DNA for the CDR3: TGCAGCCCACGACCCTGGGACAGAAATTCACCCCTCCACTTT. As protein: CSPRPWDRNSPLHF.